This record covers a single TCR beta chain. No antigen is known for it. Germline V gene lookup returns CDR1 SGDLS and CDR2 YYNGEE. The CDR3 runs 15 residues. Unmatched junction bases numbered 8, after V lost 3 bases and J lost 4 bases. The multiple sclerosis control group was made up of treatment-naive patients with stable or active relapsing-remitting disease. TEMRA cells were FACS-enriched, with CD8+ and CD4+ T cells isolated negatively. This specimen comes from a study of CD8 T cells in Susac syndrome. Study-level results: By the study's own acknowledgment, its TCR sequencing and HLA analysis included relatively few individuals.

Random-hexamer reverse transcription was applied to roughly 0.5 to 1 ug RNA. Amplification of TCR beta CDR3 used immunoSEQ multiplex PCR across 54 Vbeta and 13 Jbeta. TCRdb independently ran MiXCR on the immunoSEQ multiplex PCR reads; one entry per CDR3 protein. In the table there are some 150,000 distinct CDR3 sequences, 95% to 96% of which are singletons. The V and J genes are TRBV9 and TRBJ1-2, with TRBD1 matching over 8 bases. The specimen sequenced was CD8+ T cells from PBMCs. This receptor was taken from a human donor with multiple sclerosis. In DNA form, the CDR3 reads TGTGCCAGCAGCGCCCGGGGGACAGGTATCTATGGCTACACCTTC. Residues: CASSARGTGIYGYTF.